The 10 T cell receptor beta chains in this list originate from one sample, sequenced in a study of T cell changes during pregnancy in multiple sclerosis. Some clones are missing from TCRdb's copy, which holds only in-frame ones; the method was immunoSEQ multiplex PCR. This sample yields over 85,000 clones, of which around 93% are seen a single time; more than 1.5% belongs to the top ten. The material was peripheral blood, obtained in the first trimester of pregnancy. These receptors were obtained from a female donor in good health, enrolled as a control in a pregnancy study.

The chain employs TRBV9 and TRBJ2-7; a possible D gene is TRBD2 (6 bases). Germline loops: CDR1 SGDLS, CDR2 YYNGEE. The CDR3 runs to 15 residues. V lost 0 bases, J lost 2 bases, and 12 bases lay in between. This CDR3 reads CASSVGGDRAYEQYF. The CDR3 DNA reads as TGTGCCAGCAGCGTAGGGGGGGACCGGGCCTACGAGCAGTACTTC.

The chain carries TRBV4-2 and TRBJ1-4; no reliable D call. Trimming removed 0 bases from V and 11 bases from J, with 13 bases in between. Looked up from germline, CDR1 is LGHNA and CDR2 is YNFKEQ. CDR3 length: 14 amino acids. In DNA form, the CDR3 reads TGTGCCAGCAGCCAAGACCCAGTCGGGAGGAAACTGTTTTTT. Translated, it gives CASSQDPVGRKLFF.

The chain employs TRBV5-6 and TRBJ1-5; 8 nucleotides match TRBD1. CDR3 length equals 13 residues. In germline, CDR1 is SGHDT, CDR2 YYEEEE. With V trimmed by 4 bases and J by 12 bases, 9 bases remained unmatched. The CDR3 here is CASSKDRDRLQHF. DNA for the CDR3: TGTGCCAGCAGCAAGGACAGGGATAGACTCCAGCATTTT.

The genes are TRBV19 and TRBJ1-2, with D possibly TRBD1 on 5 matching bases. CDR1 and CDR2 from the germline V gene are LNHDA and SQIVND (reference sequence). V was pared by 7 bases and J by 6 bases, with 24 bases between. The CDR3 length is 16 residues. Here the CDR3 reads CASNGQGLTPQDGYTF. CDR3 DNA: TGTGCCAGTAATGGCCAGGGCTTGACCCCTCAGGATGGCTACACCTTC.

The genes are TRBV2 and TRBJ1-4; D is ambiguous. The CDR3 spans 13 residues. Germline assignment: CDR1 SNHLY and CDR2 FYNNEI. V was pared by 7 bases and J by 6 bases, with 12 bases between. The DNA of the CDR3 is TGTGCCAGCAAGGAGGGCGAACATGAAAAACTGTTTTTT. Its protein is CASKEGEHEKLFF.

The rearrangement uses TRBV7-9 and TRBJ2-1, with D possibly being TRBD1 (5 bases). CDR1 is SEHNR, CDR2 FQNEAQ, per germline (reference sequence). Trimming shortened V by 5 bases and J by 3 bases, and 17 bases separated the two germline ends. The CDR3 length is 16 residues. The DNA for the CDR3 is TGTGCCAGCAGCCCACGGATAGGGGCTAACTACAATGAGCAGTTCTTC. This codes for CASSPRIGANYNEQFF.

The chain has TRBV4-3 and TRBJ1-3; a weak D match, TRBD1 (6 bases). The CDR3 runs 16 residues. V lost 0 bases to trimming and J lost 3 bases, with 12 bases between them. CDR1 LGHNA and CDR2 YSLEER come from the germline V gene. The CDR3 DNA follows: TGCGCCAGCAGCCAAGAAACGGGAGGGGGTGGAAACACCATATATTTT. It is translated as CASSQETGGGGNTIYF.

V and J are TRBV9 and TRBJ2-1, with D perhaps TRBD2 (5 bases). Trimming pared 3 bases from V and 0 bases from J, leaving 19 bases between. The CDR3 runs to 18 residues. Germline loops: CDR1 SGDLS, CDR2 YYNGEE. The CDR3 DNA reads TGTGCCAGCAGCGACCACGAGGGCCAAAGTTTCTCCTACAATGAGCAGTTCTTC. Amino acids: CASSDHEGQSFSYNEQFF.

In this sample, this clone turned up once. The chain employs TRBV5-1 and TRBJ2-3, with 7 bases matching TRBD1. Germline V CDR1 and CDR2: SGHRS, YFSETQ. Losses at the gene ends were 4 bases for V and 5 bases for J; bases not matched to a gene: 7. This CDR3 contains 14 residues. In nucleotides, the CDR3 is TGCGCCAGCAGCGTGTTGACAGGGCAAGATACGCAGTATTTT. The encoded protein is CASSVLTGQDTQYF.

The rearrangement joins TRBV2 to TRBJ1-2; the D gene is possibly TRBD1 (5 bases). CDR1 SNHLY and CDR2 FYNNEI come from the germline V gene. This CDR3 is built from 13 residues. With 4 bases removed from V and 8 bases from J, the gap between germline ends came to 14 bases. The CDR3 loop is CASSVGTVRGYTF. Written as DNA, the CDR3 is TGTGCCAGCAGTGTAGGGACTGTGAGAGGCTACACCTTC.